This TCR beta chain stems from a study of PD-1 and CTLA-4 blockade in melanoma. This CDR3 contains 13 residues. Trimming removed 6 bases from V and 5 bases from J; junction bases left unmatched: 3. Germline V lookup: CDR1 MNHEY, CDR2 SMNVEV (reference sequence). In its sample, this clone was seen once. Sequenced by immunoSEQ multiplex PCR; TCRdb stores in-frame clones only, minus some. The sample records roughly 30,000 clones, 91% being singletons. This TCR was recovered from a human donor with melanoma. Sequences were derived from CD8+ T cells from peripheral blood, sampled from a patient given anti-PD-1 treatment. This chain links TRBV27 with TRBJ2-2, with TRBD2 matching over 7 bases. The CDR3 loop reads CASSQGGTGELFF. The CDR3 bases are TGTGCCAGCAGCCAGGGAGGGACCGGGGAGCTGTTTTTT.